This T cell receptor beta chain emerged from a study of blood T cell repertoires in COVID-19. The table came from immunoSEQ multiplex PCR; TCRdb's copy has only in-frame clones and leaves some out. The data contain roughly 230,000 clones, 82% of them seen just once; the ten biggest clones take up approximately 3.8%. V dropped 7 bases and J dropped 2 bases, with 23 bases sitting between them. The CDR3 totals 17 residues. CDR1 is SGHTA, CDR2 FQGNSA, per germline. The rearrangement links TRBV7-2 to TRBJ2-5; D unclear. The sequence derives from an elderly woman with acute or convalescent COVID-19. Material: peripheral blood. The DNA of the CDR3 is TGTGCCAGCACCCTTTCGGTGTACAGCATTTTTCAAGAGACCCAGTACTTC. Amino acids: CASTLSVYSIFQETQYF.